The source of this T cell receptor (beta chain) is a study of blood T cell repertoires in COVID-19. Overall study context: Some COVID-19 samples were acute and others convalescent; all came from the United States, Italy and Spain. Sources were T cells, B-cell-depleted T cells, or PBMCs; the material itself was cDNA or gDNA.

Sequencing was performed with immunoSEQ multiplex PCR; in TCRdb, only in-frame clones are kept and a portion is missing. The data show 350,000 to 400,000 clones, around 87% seen once. The trim removed 4 bases at V and 0 bases at J, leaving 9 bases unmatched. Germline CDR1 and CDR2: SGHAT and FQNNGV. The CDR3 runs 17 residues. Participants were aged 18 to 89 years, lived in around 22 US areas, and enrolled virtually. Assignment of participants to cohorts was predicated upon participant-reported clinical history. What was sequenced was PBMCs or T cells enriched from blood (not recorded which). This sequence originates from a woman in her twenties or thirties with acute COVID-19. The gene calls are TRBV11-2 and TRBJ2-1; 7 nucleotides align to TRBD2. CDR3 protein: CASSSPRGVPSYNEQFF. DNA for the CDR3: TGTGCCAGCAGCTCCCCCCGGGGGGTGCCCTCCTACAATGAGCAGTTCTTC.